This T cell receptor beta chain was captured in a study of T cells of healthy individuals. CDR1 and CDR2 (germline): LGHDT, YNNKEL (reference sequence). V was pared by 1 base and J by 6 bases, with 6 bases between. The CDR3 is 13 amino acids. TCRdb itself ran the 5' RACE reads through MiXCR, one entry per CDR3 protein. The data contain about 96,000 distinct CDR3 sequences, approximately 18% of them singletons. At least ten counts were recorded for this clonotype. The TCR was taken from a human donor in good health. The chain joins TRBV3-1 to TRBJ2-2; D is uncertain. The CDR3 protein is CASSQGDSGELFF. The CDR3 nucleotides are TGTGCCAGCAGCCAAGGCGATTCCGGGGAGCTGTTTTTT. Full variable domain (remainder filled in from reference TRBV3-1 and TRBJ2-2): DTAVSQTPKYLVTQMGNDKSIKCEQNLGHDTMYWYKQDSKKFLKIMFSYNNKELIINETVPNRFSPKSPDKAHLNLHINSLELGDSAVYFCASSQGDSGELFFGEGSRLTVL.